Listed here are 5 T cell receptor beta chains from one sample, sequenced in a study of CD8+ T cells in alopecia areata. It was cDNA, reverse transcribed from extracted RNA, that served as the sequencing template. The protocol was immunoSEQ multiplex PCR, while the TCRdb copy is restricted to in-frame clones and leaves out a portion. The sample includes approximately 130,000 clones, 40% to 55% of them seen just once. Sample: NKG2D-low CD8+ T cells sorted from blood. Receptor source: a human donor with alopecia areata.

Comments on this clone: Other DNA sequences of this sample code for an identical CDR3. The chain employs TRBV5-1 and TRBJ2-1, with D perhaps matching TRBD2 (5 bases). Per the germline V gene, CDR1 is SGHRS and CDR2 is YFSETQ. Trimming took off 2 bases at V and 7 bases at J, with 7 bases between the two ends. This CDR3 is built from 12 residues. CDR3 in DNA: TGCGCCAGCAGCTTACTAGAGAATGAGCAGTTCTTC. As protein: CASSLLENEQFF.

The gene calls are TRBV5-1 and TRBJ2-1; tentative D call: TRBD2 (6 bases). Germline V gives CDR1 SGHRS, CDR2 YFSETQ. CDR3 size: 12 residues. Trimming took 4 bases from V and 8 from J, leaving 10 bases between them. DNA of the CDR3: TGCGCCAGCAGCGTACCTAGCGATGAGCAGTTCTTC. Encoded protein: CASSVPSDEQFF.

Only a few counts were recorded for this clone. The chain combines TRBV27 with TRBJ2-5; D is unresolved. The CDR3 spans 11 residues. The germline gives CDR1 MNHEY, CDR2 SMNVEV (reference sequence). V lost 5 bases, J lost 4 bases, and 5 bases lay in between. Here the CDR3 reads CASSKGETQYF. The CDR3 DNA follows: TGTGCCAGCAGTAAAGGAGAGACCCAGTACTTC.

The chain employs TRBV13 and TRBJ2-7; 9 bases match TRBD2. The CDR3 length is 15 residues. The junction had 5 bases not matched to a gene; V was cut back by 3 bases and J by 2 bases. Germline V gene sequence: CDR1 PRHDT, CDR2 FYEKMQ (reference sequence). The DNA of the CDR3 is TGTGCCAGCAGCTTTCTTAGCGGGGGAACCTACGAGCAGTACTTC. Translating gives CASSFLSGGTYEQYF.

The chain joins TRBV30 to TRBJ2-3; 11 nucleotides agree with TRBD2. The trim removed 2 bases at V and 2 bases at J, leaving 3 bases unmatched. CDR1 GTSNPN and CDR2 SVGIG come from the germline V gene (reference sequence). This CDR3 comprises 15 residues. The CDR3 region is CAWSLAGGYTDTQYF. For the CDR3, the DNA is TGTGCCTGGAGTCTAGCGGGGGGTTACACAGATACGCAGTATTTT.